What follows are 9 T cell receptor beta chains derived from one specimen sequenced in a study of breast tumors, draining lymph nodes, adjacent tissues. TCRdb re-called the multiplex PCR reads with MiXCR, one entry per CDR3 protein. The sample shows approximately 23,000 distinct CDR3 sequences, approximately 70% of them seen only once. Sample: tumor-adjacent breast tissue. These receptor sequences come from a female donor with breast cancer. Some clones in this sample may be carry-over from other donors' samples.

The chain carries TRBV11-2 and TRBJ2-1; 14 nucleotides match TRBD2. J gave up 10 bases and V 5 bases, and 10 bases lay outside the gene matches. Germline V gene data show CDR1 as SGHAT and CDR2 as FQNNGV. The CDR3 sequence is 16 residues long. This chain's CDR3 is CASSPRLAGGPREQFF. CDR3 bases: TGTGCCAGCAGCCCCAGACTAGCGGGAGGGCCTCGGGAGCAGTTCTTC.

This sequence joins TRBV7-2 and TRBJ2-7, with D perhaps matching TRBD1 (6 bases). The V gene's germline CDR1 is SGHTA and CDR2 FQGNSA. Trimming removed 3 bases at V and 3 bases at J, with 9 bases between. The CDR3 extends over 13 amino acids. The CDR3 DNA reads TGTGCCAGCAGCTTGCGACAGGACTACGAGCAGTACTTC. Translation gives CASSLRQDYEQYF.

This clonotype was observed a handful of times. CDR3 protein: CASSLMGLAGGGEQYF. The CDR3 DNA reads as TGTGCCAGCAGTTTAATGGGACTAGCGGGGGGAGGGGAGCAGTACTTC. The chain couples TRBV12-3 or TRBV12-4 to TRBJ2-7; 15 nucleotides agree with TRBD2. The CDR3 covers 16 residues. Trimming cost V 2 bases and J 7 bases; bases outside gene matches: 6.

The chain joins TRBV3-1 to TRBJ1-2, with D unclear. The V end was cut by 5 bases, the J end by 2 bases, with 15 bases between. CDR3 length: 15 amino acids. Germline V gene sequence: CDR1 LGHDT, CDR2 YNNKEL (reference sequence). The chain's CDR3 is CASSSRTGTNYGYTF. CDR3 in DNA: TGTGCCAGCAGCAGCAGGACGGGCACCAACTATGGCTACACCTTC.

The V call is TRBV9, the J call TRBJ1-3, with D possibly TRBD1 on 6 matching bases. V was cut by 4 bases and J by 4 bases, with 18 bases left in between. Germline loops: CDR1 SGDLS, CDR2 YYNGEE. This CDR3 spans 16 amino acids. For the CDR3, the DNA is TGTGCCAGCAGCAGACAGGTTGGGGTTCTGGGAAACACCATATATTTT. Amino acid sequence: CASSRQVGVLGNTIYF.

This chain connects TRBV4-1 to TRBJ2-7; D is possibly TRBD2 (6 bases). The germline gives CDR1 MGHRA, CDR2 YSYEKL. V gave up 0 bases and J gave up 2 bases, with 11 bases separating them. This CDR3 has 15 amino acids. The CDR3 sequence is CASSQESASAYEQYF. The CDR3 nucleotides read TGCGCCAGCAGCCAAGAATCCGCTAGCGCCTACGAGCAGTACTTC.

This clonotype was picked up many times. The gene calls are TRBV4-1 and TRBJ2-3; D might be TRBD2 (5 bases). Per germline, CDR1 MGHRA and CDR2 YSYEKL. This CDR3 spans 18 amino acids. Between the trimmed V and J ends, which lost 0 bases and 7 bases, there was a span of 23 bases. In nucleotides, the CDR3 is TGCGCCAGCAGCCAAGAGGGAAGCGGCCAAGGCAATAGGAATACGCAGTATTTT. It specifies CASSQEGSGQGNRNTQYF.

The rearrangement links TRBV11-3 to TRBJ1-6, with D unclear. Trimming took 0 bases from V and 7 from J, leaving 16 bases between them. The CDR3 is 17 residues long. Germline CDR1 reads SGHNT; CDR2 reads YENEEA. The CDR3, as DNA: TGTGCCAGCAGCTTAGAGGTGCCCCTAACCCGAAATTCACCCCTCCACTTT. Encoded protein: CASSLEVPLTRNSPLHF.

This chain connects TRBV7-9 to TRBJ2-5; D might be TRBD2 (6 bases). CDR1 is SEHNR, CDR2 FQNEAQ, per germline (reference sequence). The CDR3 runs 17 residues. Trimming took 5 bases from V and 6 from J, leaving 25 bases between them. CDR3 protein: CASSPGSGARGDKTQYF. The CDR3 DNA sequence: TGTGCCAGCAGCCCAGGTAGCGGCGCGAGGGGTGATAAGACCCAGTACTTC.